These 29 T cell receptor beta chains originate from one sample sequenced in a study of T cell repertoires in cytomegalovirus infection. TCRdb redid the calling of the reads with MiXCR, one entry per CDR3 protein. The sample includes approximately 910,000 distinct CDR3 sequences, roughly 31% of them seen just once. Antigens for these TCRs are unknown. Sequences were derived from cultured CD8+ T cells from PBMCs, sampled from culture after CMV antigen stimulation. The receptors were gathered from a human donor in good health (CMV status not recorded). Some clones in this sample may be carry-over from other donors' samples.

The rearrangement joins TRBV28 to TRBJ1-2, with D possibly TRBD1 on 6 matching bases. CDR1 is MDHEN, CDR2 SYDVKM, per germline. The CDR3 is 15 amino acids. Trimming cost V 4 bases and J 5 bases, with 17 bases left between them. CDR3 sequence (DNA): TGTGCCAGCAGTTCCCGCCAGGGGCGTATTTATGGCTACACCTTC. It translates to CASSSRQGRIYGYTF.

V and J are TRBV6-5 and TRBJ2-1, with D perhaps matching TRBD1 (6 bases). The germline V gene has CDR1 MNHEY and CDR2 SVGAGI. This CDR3 region has 17 residues. V was clipped by 6 bases and J by 0 bases, with 18 bases between them. The CDR3 DNA is TGTGCCAGCAGCCCCTCCTTAACAGGGAGCTCCTACAATGAGCAGTTCTTC. It translates to CASSPSLTGSSYNEQFF.

The chain couples TRBV5-4 to TRBJ1-1; the D is unclear. The CDR3 is made up of 13 amino acids. V was shortened by 0 bases and J by 6 bases, with 9 bases between the two germline ends. Germline lookup yields CDR1 SGHNT and CDR2 YYREEE (reference sequence). CDR3: CASSLAARPEAFF. The DNA for the CDR3 is TGTGCCAGCAGCTTGGCAGCCCGGCCTGAAGCTTTCTTT.

V usage is TRBV6-6 and J usage is TRBJ1-2; weak D call: TRBD1 (5 bases). The CDR3 length is 15 residues. Trimming left V 2 bases short and J 0 bases short, with 10 bases between. Per the germline V gene, CDR1 is MNHNY and CDR2 is SVGAGI (reference sequence). Here the CDR3 reads CASSYGGSANYGYTF. Written as DNA, the CDR3 is TGTGCCAGCAGTTACGGGGGTTCAGCTAACTATGGCTACACCTTC.

This clonotype has ten or more counts. The chain carries TRBV7-2 and TRBJ2-4; possible D gene TRBD1, 6 bases. Germline CDR1 reads SGHTA; CDR2 reads FQGNSA. This CDR3 spans 13 amino acids. V lost 5 bases and J lost 4, with 9 bases in between. This chain's CDR3 is CASSTGQKNIQYF. The DNA of the CDR3 is TGTGCCAGCAGCACGGGACAAAAAAACATTCAGTACTTC.

This chain joins TRBV6-4 and TRBJ2-2, with D possibly being TRBD2 (5 bases). Germline V lookup: CDR1 MRHNA, CDR2 SNTAGT. The CDR3 runs 14 residues. V lost 5 bases and J lost 5, with 12 bases in between. CDR3 DNA sequence: TGTGCCAGCAGTCTCGGACTTTGGACCGGGGAGCTGTTTTTT. Translated: CASSLGLWTGELFF.

At least ten counts were recorded for this clonotype. The chain couples TRBV4-1 to TRBJ1-5; 7 bases are shared with TRBD1. J was trimmed by 3 bases and V by 3 bases; bases with no gene match: 2. The CDR3 length is 14 residues. Germline V gene sequence: CDR1 MGHRA, CDR2 YSYEKL. The CDR3 spells CASSQGQLNQPQHF. The CDR3 coding sequence is TGCGCCAGCAGCCAGGGACAGCTCAATCAGCCCCAGCATTTT.

The CDR3 DNA is TGCAGCGTGATGACACTGGCCCGGATCTATGGCTACACCTTC. Translating gives CSVMTLARIYGYTF. The chain joins TRBV29-1 to TRBJ1-2; the D is unclear. V lost 6 bases, J lost 4 bases, and 18 bases lay in between. The CDR3 covers 14 residues. Germline V CDR1 and CDR2: SQVTM, ANQGSEA.

This sequence joins TRBV27 and TRBJ2-5; 7 bases fit TRBD2. This CDR3 comprises 15 residues. J was trimmed by 4 bases and V by 3 bases; bases with no gene match: 8. The germline CDR1 and CDR2 sequences are MNHEY and SMNVEV (reference sequence). The CDR3 protein is CASSFGSGEGETQYF. Here the CDR3 DNA reads TGTGCCAGCAGTTTTGGGAGCGGGGAAGGAGAGACCCAGTACTTC.

In this sample, this clonotype turned up many times. This chain joins TRBV7-3 and TRBJ2-3; weak D call: TRBD1 (6 bases). V lost 2 bases, J lost 1 base, and 7 bases lay in between. CDR1 is SGHTA, CDR2 FQGTGA, per germline. The CDR3 is 14 residues long. The CDR3 DNA sequence: TGTGCCAGCAGCTTAGGGACACGCACAGATACGCAGTATTTT. Protein sequence: CASSLGTRTDTQYF.

The chain is built from TRBV10-3 and TRBJ1-5; D is perhaps TRBD1 (5 bases). V lost 2 bases and J 8 bases, leaving 16 bases between the germline ends. The CDR3 has 15 amino acids. CDR1 and CDR2 (germline): ENHRY, SYGVKD. In nucleotides, the CDR3 is TGTGCCATCAGTGAGGAGTACGGGGGTATGGAGCCCCAGCATTTT. Encoded protein: CAISEEYGGMEPQHF.

The chain is built from TRBV19 and TRBJ1-2; D unresolved. Germline CDR1 reads LNHDA; CDR2 reads SQIVND (reference sequence). V was clipped by 7 bases and J by 6 bases, with 21 bases between them. The CDR3 loop spans 15 amino acids. The CDR3 loop reads CASIGRGRLIDGYTF. The CDR3 DNA is TGTGCCAGTATCGGTCGTGGCAGACTTATCGATGGCTACACCTTC.

This clonotype was seen repeatedly, ten times or more. The chain carries TRBV9 and TRBJ2-3; D remains unclear. The CDR3 is 12 amino acids. Between the trimmed V and J ends, which lost 0 bases and 5 bases, there was a span of 4 bases. Germline assignment: CDR1 SGDLS and CDR2 YYNGEE. The CDR3 loop is CASSVVLDTQYF. In nucleotides, the CDR3 is TGTGCCAGCAGCGTAGTGTTAGATACGCAGTATTTT.

The rearrangement joins TRBV6-2 or TRBV6-3 to TRBJ1-2; the match to TRBD1 covers 9 bases. This CDR3 spans 18 amino acids. V trimming: 2 bases; J trimming: 4 bases; junction bases outside the gene matches: 14. The germline V gene has CDR1 MNHEY and CDR2 SVGEGT. Written as DNA, the CDR3 is TGTGCCAGCAGTTACGCTACGGGACAGGGAAGCGCTACCTATGGCTACACCTTC. It encodes CASSYATGQGSATYGYTF.

This clonotype was recorded once. This rearrangement joins TRBV6-6 to TRBJ2-7; D could derive from TRBD1 or TRBD2 (5 bases each). The CDR3 extends over 14 amino acids. V lost 5 bases and J 3 bases, leaving 14 bases between the germline ends. Germline CDR1 is MNHNY and CDR2 is SVGAGI (reference sequence). The CDR3 bases are TGTGCCAGCAGTAACCGGGACGGCCTCTACGAGCAGTACGTC. As protein: CASSNRDGLYEQYV.

This chain links TRBV7-3 with TRBJ2-7, with D tentatively TRBD1 (6 bases). V dropped 0 bases and J dropped 4 bases, with 16 bases sitting between them. Germline assignment: CDR1 SGHTA and CDR2 FQGTGA. This CDR3 is 16 amino acids long. The CDR3: CASSLTQFAGAYEQYF. CDR3 bases: TGTGCCAGCAGCTTAACCCAGTTCGCAGGGGCGTACGAGCAGTACTTC.

The J gene is TRBJ2-5, the V gene TRBV6-6, with 7 bases lining up with TRBD2. V shed 4 bases, J shed 10 bases, and the junction held 9 bases outside the gene matches. Germline-derived CDR1 and CDR2 are MNHNY and SVGAGI (reference sequence). The CDR3 runs 13 residues. In DNA, the CDR3 is TGTGCCAGCAGTTTCTCCACACGGGGGGACCAGTACTTC. Translation gives CASSFSTRGDQYF.

This clonotype was seen ten or more times. V gene TRBV6-4 combines with J gene TRBJ2-2, with 10 bases matching TRBD1. Germline-derived CDR1 and CDR2 are MRHNA and SNTAGT. J was trimmed by 6 bases and V by 4 bases; bases with no gene match: 2. The CDR3 has 14 residues. The CDR3 spells CASSGGQGAGELFF. The CDR3 DNA reads as TGTGCCAGCAGTGGCGGACAGGGGGCCGGGGAGCTGTTTTTT.

The table lists this clonotype with a few counts. The gene calls are TRBV7-9 and TRBJ2-1; D gene unclear. V shed 6 bases and J shed 8 bases, with 11 bases lying between them. The CDR3 is 12 amino acids. In germline, CDR1 is SEHNR, CDR2 FQNEAQ (reference sequence). The CDR3 DNA reads as TGTGCCAGCAGTCCGAAGAGTCATGAGCAGTTCTTC. This translates into CASSPKSHEQFF.

This clonotype has more than one count but fewer than ten. The chain combines TRBV9 with TRBJ1-1; perhaps TRBD1 as D (5 bases). The V gene's germline CDR1 is SGDLS and CDR2 YYNGEE. The CDR3 is made up of 15 amino acids. The V end lost 2 bases, the J end lost 1 base, and 12 bases lay between the germline ends. CDR3 sequence reads: CASSVGGGPNTEAFF. In nucleotides, the CDR3 is TGTGCCAGCAGCGTGGGGGGGGGTCCGAACACTGAAGCTTTCTTT.

The chain links TRBV7-6 to TRBJ2-7; D call uncertain. Trimming cost V 4 bases and J 1 base, with 11 bases left between them. Germline V gene lookup returns CDR1 SGHVS and CDR2 FNYEAQ. The CDR3 contains 14 residues. The CDR3 nucleotides are TGTGCCAGCAGCTCCTCGGAAAATTCCTACGAGCAGTACTTC. It yields the protein CASSSSENSYEQYF.

The chain combines TRBV27 with TRBJ2-5; 7 nucleotides align to TRBD1. The CDR3 contains 15 residues. Per germline, CDR1 MNHEY and CDR2 SMNVEV (reference sequence). V trimming: 5 bases; J trimming: 1 base; junction bases outside the gene matches: 7. Here the CDR3 DNA reads TGTGCCAGCAGTACCCTCAACAGGGGCCAAGAGACCCAGTACTTC. It yields the protein CASSTLNRGQETQYF.

The CDR3 DNA reads as TGCGCCAGCAGCTTGGTGACAGGGGGAGAGACCCAGTACTTC. It codes for CASSLVTGGETQYF. The chain combines TRBV5-1 with TRBJ2-5; 9 bases are shared with TRBD1. This CDR3 contains 14 residues. Trimming cost V 0 bases and J 4 bases; bases outside gene matches: 1. Germline CDR1 and CDR2: SGHRS and YFSETQ.

Details on this clonotype: With a much larger clone just one base away, this may be a read error. The genes are TRBV7-2 and TRBJ2-6; a weak D match, TRBD2 (7 bases). CDR3 length: 15 amino acids. CDR1 and CDR2 from the germline V gene are SGHTA and FQGNSA. CDR3 DNA: TGTGCCAGCAGCTTTCTAGGGGGAGGGGCCAACGTCCCGACTTTC. It translates to CASSFLGGGANVPTF.

The V and J genes are TRBV9 and TRBJ1-1, with D perhaps TRBD1 (5 bases). The length of the CDR3 is 16 residues. With 0 bases removed from V and 3 bases from J, the gap between germline ends came to 15 bases. CDR1 SGDLS and CDR2 YYNGEE come from the germline V gene. The chain's CDR3 is CASSVGSQGGYTEAFF. CDR3 in DNA: TGTGCCAGCAGCGTAGGGAGTCAGGGAGGGTACACTGAAGCTTTCTTT.

This chain connects TRBV13 to TRBJ2-7; possibly TRBD2 for D (6 bases). V was cut by 1 base and J by 7 bases, with 11 bases left in between. CDR1 and CDR2 (germline): PRHDT, FYEKMQ (reference sequence). The CDR3 contains 13 residues. The CDR3 sequence: CASSLESGVEQYF. DNA for the CDR3: TGTGCCAGCAGCTTAGAGTCGGGGGTAGAGCAGTACTTC.

This clonotype was counted only a few times. CDR3 sequence reads: CASSPWTSGGYNEQFF. CDR3 DNA sequence: TGTGCCAGCAGCCCCTGGACTAGCGGGGGGTACAATGAGCAGTTCTTC. V is TRBV7-6 and J is TRBJ2-1; 14 bases align to TRBD2. The germline CDR1 and CDR2 sequences are SGHVS and FNYEAQ. The ends lost 5 bases at V and 4 bases at J; junction bases unmatched: 4. There are 16 residues in the CDR3.

V gene TRBV29-1 combines with J gene TRBJ2-1; a weak D match, TRBD2 (5 bases). Germline V gene sequence: CDR1 SQVTM, CDR2 ANQGSEA. The V gene lost 1 base and the J gene lost 9 bases, with 16 bases spanning the gap. The CDR3 contains 14 residues. CDR3 in amino acids: CSVEGRRFVGEQFF. CDR3 nucleotides: TGCAGCGTTGAAGGACGGAGGTTCGTCGGTGAGCAGTTCTTC.

This clonotype was found a few times. The gene calls are TRBV7-8 and TRBJ1-4; no clear D. Germline assignment: CDR1 SGHVS and CDR2 FQNEAQ. This CDR3 spans 12 amino acids. The V end lost 8 bases, the J end lost 3 bases, and 7 bases lay between the germline ends. The CDR3 region is CASLSSNEKLFF. CDR3 nucleotide sequence: TGTGCCAGCTTGTCTTCTAATGAAAAACTGTTTTTT.